These 17 T cell receptor beta chains share one sample of origin, sequenced in a study of beta chain features in type 1 diabetes. Reverse transcription of all isolated RNA meant that expressed TCRB transcripts were sequenced. Method: immunoSEQ multiplex PCR; TCRdb's copy keeps in-frame clones and lacks some. The sample comprises 200,000 to 250,000 clones, 25% to 30% of which are singletons, and under 4.5% rests with the top ten. Sequenced input: central memory CD4+ T cells from blood. The receptors were gathered from a man aged 25 to 40 in good health.

This clone has only a few counts. The V call is TRBV9, the J call TRBJ2-3, with TRBD2 as a possible D gene (5 bases). The CDR3 contains 16 residues. Germline CDR1 reads SGDLS; CDR2 reads YYNGEE. Trimming left V 4 bases short and J 3 bases short, with 18 bases between. The CDR3 loop reads CASSLEHRTGTDTQYF. In DNA, the CDR3 is TGTGCCAGCAGCCTTGAACATCGAACGGGGACAGATACGCAGTATTTT. Together with reference TRBV9 and TRBJ2-3, the CDR3 gives the full variable domain: DSGVTQTPKHLITATGQRVTLRCSPRSGDLSVYWYQQSLDQGLQFLIQYYNGEERAKGNILERFSAQQFPDLHSELNLSSLELGDSALYFCASSLEHRTGTDTQYFGPGTRLTVL.

This clone has a handful of counts. The rearrangement joins TRBV21-1 to TRBJ2-6; whether TRBD1, the table's D call, matches the DNA was not checked. TRBV21-1 is designated a pseudogene. The CDR3 is made up of 17 amino acids. In nucleotides, the CDR3 is TGTGCCAGCAGCAAGGACAGAGCTAGCTCTGGGGCCAACGTCCTGACTTTC. Translating it yields CASSKDRASSGANVLTF.

The rearrangement links TRBV7-6 to TRBJ2-5; 9 bases align to TRBD1. The CDR3 runs to 14 residues. Germline CDR1 SGHVS, CDR2 FNYEAQ. Losses at the gene ends were 5 bases for V and 3 bases for J; bases not matched to a gene: 4. The CDR3 coding sequence is TGTGCCAGCAGCCGCCGGACAGGGGAAGAGACCCAGTACTTC. Translating it yields CASSRRTGEETQYF.

The chain links TRBV2 to TRBJ2-1; TRBD2 is a possible D gene (5 bases). V lost 8 bases, J lost 9 bases, and 11 bases lay in between. Germline V gene sequence: CDR1 SNHLY, CDR2 FYNNEI. The CDR3 has 11 amino acids. The DNA of the CDR3 is TGTGCCAGCGAAGAGGCGGGTGAGCAGTTCTTC. The encoded protein is CASEEAGEQFF. Full variable domain (missing parts from reference TRBV2 and TRBJ2-1): EPEVTQTPSHQVTQMGQEVILRCVPISNHLYFYWYRQILGQKVEFLVSFYNNEISEKSEIFDDQFSVERPDGSNFTLKIRSTKLEDSAMYFCASEEAGEQFFGPGTRLTVL.

This clone was picked up one time. Additional DNA sequences in this sample encode the identical CDR3. CDR3 sequence: CASSHRRTGLNTEAFF. For the CDR3, the DNA is TGTGCCAGCAGCCACCGACGGACGGGACTGAACACTGAAGCTTTCTTT. This rearrangement joins TRBV6-6 to TRBJ1-1; weak D call: TRBD1 (5 bases). This CDR3 comprises 16 residues. The germline V gene encodes CDR1 MNHNY and CDR2 SVGAGI (reference sequence). V was shortened by 6 bases and J by 0 bases, with 17 bases between the two germline ends.

This chain uses TRBV7-2 with TRBJ2-1; possibly TRBD1 or TRBD2 for D (5 bases each). Germline values: CDR1 SGHTA, CDR2 FQGNSA. Between the trimmed V and J ends, which lost 2 bases and 3 bases, there was a span of 11 bases. The CDR3 totals 15 residues. CDR3 coding DNA: TGTGCCAGCAGCTTACTCGGGGCTGGCTACAATGAGCAGTTCTTC. Translating it yields CASSLLGAGYNEQFF.

This clone has more than one count but fewer than ten. V usage is TRBV27 and J usage is TRBJ2-1; unclear D gene. The germline V gene has CDR1 MNHEY and CDR2 SMNVEV (reference sequence). The CDR3 runs to 15 residues. Trimming removed 4 bases at V and 0 bases at J, with 10 bases between. The CDR3 DNA reads TGTGCCAGCAGTTACGAGGCGAGCTCCTACAATGAGCAGTTCTTC. It encodes CASSYEASSYNEQFF.

This clone was picked up many times. J is TRBJ2-3 and V is TRBV7-2, with D unclear. This CDR3 contains 12 residues. In germline, CDR1 is SGHTA, CDR2 FQGNSA. V shed 3 bases and J shed 4 bases, with 5 bases lying between them. The CDR3 region is CASSFPPDTQYF. DNA of the CDR3: TGTGCCAGCAGCTTCCCGCCAGATACGCAGTATTTT. Complete variable domain (other parts from reference TRBV7-2 and TRBJ2-3): GAGVSQSPSNKVTEKGKDVELRCDPISGHTALYWYRQSLGQGLEFLIYFQGNSAPDKSGLPSDRFSAERTGGSVSTLTIQRTQQEDSAVYLCASSFPPDTQYFGPGTRLTVL.

This clone has only a few counts. The chain joins TRBV7-2 to TRBJ2-3; D ambiguous. Germline CDR1 reads SGHTA; CDR2 reads FQGNSA. The CDR3 runs to 14 residues. V was pared by 1 base and J by 1 base, with 6 bases between. In DNA, the CDR3 is TGTGCCAGCAGCTTAGAGGCTGGCACAGATACGCAGTATTTT. The encoded protein is CASSLEAGTDTQYF.

The rearrangement links TRBV18 to TRBJ2-5; D uncertain. The J call could be wrong; TRBJ2-7 is a better fit for the DNA end. This CDR3 comprises 14 residues. Germline V gene sequence: CDR1 KGHSH, CDR2 LQKENI. CDR3 DNA: TGTGCCAGCTCCCTCACGGAAGTGTCCTACGAGCAGTACTTC. Translation: CASSLTEVSYEQYF.

This clone was recorded only once. The CDR3 loop reads CAWSPGQSNNSPLHF. CDR3 bases: TGTGCCTGGAGCCCTGGACAGTCTAATAATTCACCCCTCCACTTT. The chain joins TRBV30 to TRBJ1-6; TRBD1 is a possible D gene (6 bases). In germline, CDR1 is GTSNPN, CDR2 SVGIG (reference sequence). The V and J ends lost 3 bases and 5 bases respectively, with 14 bases between them. The CDR3 length is 15 residues.

This sequence joins TRBV27 and TRBJ2-7; 9 bases are shared with TRBD2. Germline V gives CDR1 MNHEY, CDR2 SMNVEV (reference sequence). CDR3 length: 16 amino acids. Unmatched junction bases numbered 6, after V lost 0 bases and J lost 3 bases. In nucleotides, the CDR3 is TGTGCCAGCAGTTTATCGGCCCTAGCGGGATACTACGAGCAGTACTTC. Protein sequence: CASSLSALAGYYEQYF.

This chain uses TRBV6-5 with TRBJ1-2; no reliable D call. From germline, CDR1 is MNHEY and CDR2 SVGAGI. The germline V and J ends were trimmed by 10 bases and 0 bases, with 9 bases remaining between them. The CDR3 length is 12 residues. CDR3 nucleotide sequence: TGTGCCACGAAGGCGGCTAACTATGGCTACACCTTC. Translating it yields CATKAANYGYTF.

CDR3 region: CASSPPGQGALGEQFF. DNA of the CDR3: TGTGCCAGCTCACCACCGGGACAGGGGGCTTTAGGTGAGCAGTTCTTC. This rearrangement joins TRBV18 to TRBJ2-1, with 12 bases lining up with TRBD1. Germline V gives CDR1 KGHSH, CDR2 LQKENI. After removal of 0 bases from V and 9 bases from J, the junction contained 6 bases not matched to a gene. CDR3 length: 16 residues.

In this sample, this clone turned up a few times. The genes are TRBV18 and TRBJ2-7; TRBD2 matches at 11 bases. CDR1 KGHSH and CDR2 LQKENI come from the germline V gene. The CDR3 runs 15 residues. The junction had 6 bases not matched to a gene; V was cut back by 6 bases and J by 2 bases. The CDR3 bases are TGTGCCAGCTCCACAGGACTAGCGGGCGCCTACGAGCAGTACTTC. Amino acid sequence: CASSTGLAGAYEQYF.

The rearrangement uses TRBV2 and TRBJ2-3; D gene uncertain. The V gene's germline CDR1 is SNHLY and CDR2 FYNNEI. Trimming took 7 bases from V and 2 from J, leaving 7 bases between them. There are 12 residues in the CDR3. The CDR3 region has the DNA TGTGCCAGCAACACAGCCACAGATACGCAGTATTTT. It specifies CASNTATDTQYF.

The rearrangement uses TRBV30 and TRBJ1-2, with D perhaps matching TRBD1 (5 bases). The CDR3 covers 14 residues. Looked up from germline, CDR1 is GTSNPN and CDR2 is SVGIG (reference sequence). V was cut by 4 bases and J by 0 bases, with 12 bases left in between. CDR3 nucleotides: TGTGCCTGGACCCTCGAGACAGCTAACTATGGCTACACCTTC. As protein: CAWTLETANYGYTF.